These 32 T cell receptor beta chains were sequenced from one sample in a study of OX40 agonist ivuxolimab in advanced cancers. The protocol used for the library was the immunoSEQ multiplex PCR assay. The source is immuneACCESS, and TCRdb retained only in-frame sequences with V and J called. Part of the clones is not carried over; for the studies checked, unresolved V genes explain less than half of this, and the remainder is unexplained. The sample table contains approximately 62,000 clones; only one count was recorded for around 92% of them. 13% of the sample is in the top ten clones. The sample in question was CD4+ or CD8+ T cells sorted from blood, obtained in a trial of the OX40 agonist ivuxolimab. The source is an adult with an advanced solid tumor such as melanoma, head and neck, liver or kidney cancer.

The chain employs TRBV9 and TRBJ2-3; 11 bases map to TRBD2. Per the germline V gene, CDR1 is SGDLS and CDR2 is YYNGEE. The V and J ends lost 0 bases and 2 bases, in that order; junction bases with no gene match: 8. This CDR3 comprises 18 residues. The DNA of the CDR3 is TGTGCCAGCAGCGTAGGCGGTACTAGCGGGGGCCCCACAGATACGCAGTATTTT. Translation: CASSVGGTSGGPTDTQYF.

This sequence joins TRBV5-4 and TRBJ2-3, with 9 bases that match TRBD1. Germline CDR1 reads SGHNT; CDR2 reads YYREEE (reference sequence). After removal of 4 bases from V and 4 bases from J, the junction contained 16 bases not matched to a gene. This CDR3 region has 18 residues. The CDR3: CASSPTEWDRDEADTQYF. The CDR3 DNA reads as TGTGCCAGCAGCCCTACTGAGTGGGACAGGGATGAAGCAGATACGCAGTATTTT.

This chain connects TRBV4-1 to TRBJ2-7, with 9 bases matching TRBD1. The CDR3 spans 15 residues. The V gene end was trimmed by 6 bases and the J gene end by 3 bases; junction bases not matched to a gene: 9. CDR1 MGHRA and CDR2 YSYEKL come from the germline V gene. CDR3 bases: TGCGCCAGCAGTCCAGGACAGGGGCTTCTCTACGAGCAGTACTTC. It translates to CASSPGQGLLYEQYF.

The genes are TRBV11-2 and TRBJ2-1; D ambiguous. This CDR3 region has 14 residues. CDR1 SGHAT and CDR2 FQNNGV come from the germline V gene. V lost 2 bases and J lost 3, with 8 bases in between. CDR3 loop: CASSLYSRYNEQFF. The CDR3 nucleotides read TGTGCCAGCAGCTTATACTCCCGCTACAATGAGCAGTTCTTC.

The chain recombines TRBV19 with TRBJ2-1; D is undetermined. The V end lost 1 base, the J end lost 0 bases, and 13 bases lay between the germline ends. This CDR3 is 17 amino acids long. Looked up from germline, CDR1 is LNHDA and CDR2 is SQIVND (reference sequence). The CDR3 reads CASSIASGRSSYNEQFF. The CDR3 DNA follows: TGTGCCAGTAGTATAGCCTCTGGGCGGAGCTCCTACAATGAGCAGTTCTTC.

V gene TRBV2 combines with J gene TRBJ2-5, with D maybe TRBD2 (6 bases). V was pared by 7 bases and J by 4 bases, with 10 bases between. CDR3 length: 12 amino acids. Germline CDR1 SNHLY, CDR2 FYNNEI. CDR3 sequence reads: CASIRERETQYF. The CDR3 DNA reads TGTGCCAGCATTCGGGAGCGAGAGACCCAGTACTTC. Complete variable domain (other parts from reference TRBV2 and TRBJ2-5): EPEVTQTPSHQVTQMGQEVILRCVPISNHLYFYWYRQILGQKVEFLVSFYNNEISEKSEIFDDQFSVERPDGSNFTLKIRSTKLEDSAMYFCASIRERETQYFGPGTRLLVL.

V gene TRBV29-1 combines with J gene TRBJ1-2; possible D gene TRBD1, 5 bases. There are 15 residues in the CDR3. Germline CDR1 is SQVTM and CDR2 is ANQGSEA. V gave up 6 bases and J gave up 1 base, with 18 bases separating them. The CDR3 bases are TGCAGCGTAGACCTGGGACGGGACTTTAACTATGGCTACACCTTC. Protein product: CSVDLGRDFNYGYTF.

This clone was counted a single time. The J gene is TRBJ1-5, the V gene TRBV5-1; D is unclear. Germline CDR1 is SGHRS and CDR2 is YFSETQ. The CDR3 sequence is 14 residues long. V gave up 8 bases and J gave up 0 bases, with 12 bases separating them. CDR3 coding DNA: TGCGCCAGGCCGGAGCCTTATAGCAATCAGCCCCAGCATTTT. Amino acid sequence: CARPEPYSNQPQHF.

The V call is TRBV15, the J call TRBJ1-4; D is unclear. CDR1 LNHNV and CDR2 YYDKDF come from the germline V gene (reference sequence). Trimming left V 3 bases short and J 8 bases short, with 13 bases between. The CDR3 covers 14 residues. CDR3 loop: CATSSIHETEKLFF. CDR3 DNA sequence: TGTGCCACCAGCAGTATCCACGAAACGGAAAAACTGTTTTTT.

The chain couples TRBV4-3 to TRBJ2-1; tentatively, D is TRBD1 (5 bases). Germline V lookup: CDR1 LGHNA, CDR2 YSLEER. V gave up 1 base and J gave up 6 bases, with 13 bases separating them. This CDR3 spans 15 amino acids. The CDR3, as DNA: TGCGCCAGCAGCCAAGTCCAGGGAATTCGCAATGAGCAGTTCTTC. Protein product: CASSQVQGIRNEQFF.

CDR3 loop: CASSDLGGLGYGYTF. In nucleotides, the CDR3 is TGTGCCAGCAGTGATCTGGGGGGTCTAGGCTATGGCTACACCTTC. The rearrangement links TRBV2 to TRBJ1-2; D is perhaps TRBD1 (5 bases). Trimming left V 3 bases short and J 4 bases short, with 15 bases between. The CDR3 spans 15 residues. CDR1 and CDR2 from the germline V gene are SNHLY and FYNNEI.

The chain uses TRBV7-3 and TRBJ2-7; weak D call: TRBD2 (7 bases). The CDR3 is 15 amino acids. V lost 8 bases to trimming and J lost 3 bases, with 20 bases between them. Looked up from germline, CDR1 is SGHTA and CDR2 is FQGTGA. CDR3 sequence (DNA): TGTGCCAGCTCTATTGGGGGGGGGCCCCGCTACGAGCAGTACTTC. Translated: CASSIGGGPRYEQYF.

V and J are TRBV5-5 and TRBJ1-4; D remains unclear. Per the germline V gene, CDR1 is SGHKS and CDR2 is YYEKEE (reference sequence). The CDR3 contains 15 residues. Trimming took off 4 bases at V and 3 bases at J, with 13 bases between the two ends. CDR3 region: CASSGDVGSNEKLFF. The DNA of the CDR3 is TGTGCCAGCAGCGGCGACGTTGGATCTAATGAAAAACTGTTTTTT.

The gene calls are TRBV6-1 and TRBJ1-4, with D unresolved. The CDR3 is 10 residues long. Germline CDR1 is MNHNS and CDR2 is SASEGT. V was pared by 8 bases and J by 8 bases, with 6 bases between. DNA of the CDR3: TGTGCCAGCTTAGAGGAAAAACTGTTTTTT. Its translation: CASLEEKLFF.

The chain joins TRBV9 to TRBJ2-1; D remains ambiguous. This CDR3 spans 14 amino acids. The germline V gene has CDR1 SGDLS and CDR2 YYNGEE. V was clipped by 0 bases and J by 0 bases, with 4 bases between them. CDR3 amino acids: CASSVDSSYNEQFF. CDR3 nucleotide sequence: TGTGCCAGCAGCGTAGATAGCTCCTACAATGAGCAGTTCTTC.

The chain is built from TRBV14 and TRBJ1-1; 8 nucleotides match TRBD1. The CDR3 has 14 amino acids. Looked up from germline, CDR1 is SGHDN and CDR2 is FVKESK. Losses at the gene ends were 3 bases for V and 10 bases for J; bases not matched to a gene: 10. The CDR3: CASSHDRGISVAFF. CDR3 in DNA: TGTGCCAGCAGCCATGACAGGGGAATATCTGTAGCTTTCTTT. The entire variable domain, with the rest obtained from reference TRBV14 and TRBJ1-1, is as follows: EAGVTQFPSHSVIEKGQTVTLRCDPISGHDNLYWYRRVMGKEIKFLLHFVKESKQDESGMPNNRFLAERTGGTYSTLKVQPAELEDSGVYFCASSHDRGISVAFFGQGTRLTVV.

This rearrangement joins TRBV27 to TRBJ2-1; 10 bases fit TRBD1. The CDR3 contains 12 residues. V shed 5 bases, J shed 8 bases, and the junction held 0 bases outside the gene matches. Germline values: CDR1 MNHEY, CDR2 SMNVEV (reference sequence). The CDR3 is CASSGQGDEQFF. In DNA, the CDR3 is TGTGCCAGCAGTGGACAGGGGGATGAGCAGTTCTTC.

The rearrangement uses TRBV5-1 and TRBJ2-2, with D maybe TRBD2 (6 bases). The V end was cut by 2 bases, the J end by 6 bases, with 11 bases between. The CDR3 has 14 amino acids. CDR1 and CDR2 from the germline V gene are SGHRS and YFSETQ. Written as DNA, the CDR3 is TGCGCCAGCAGCTTTTCGGGGGTAGCCGGGGAGCTGTTTTTT. It is translated as CASSFSGVAGELFF.

J is TRBJ2-7 and V is TRBV13; the D gene is possibly TRBD1 (6 bases). Between the trimmed V and J ends, which lost 4 bases and 2 bases, there was a span of 15 bases. The CDR3 covers 15 residues. In germline, CDR1 is PRHDT, CDR2 FYEKMQ (reference sequence). In DNA form, the CDR3 reads TGTGCCAGCAGCTACTCCGGGACATCTACCTACGAGCAGTACTTC. Translated, it gives CASSYSGTSTYEQYF.

The chain joins TRBV4-3 to TRBJ2-1, with D perhaps TRBD1 or TRBD2 (5 bases each). The germline V gene has CDR1 LGHNA and CDR2 YSLEER. This CDR3 comprises 17 residues. Trimming stripped 0 bases from V and 7 bases from J, with 19 bases between. CDR3 loop: CASSQDRGWGFENEQFF. The CDR3 bases are TGCGCCAGCAGCCAAGATCGAGGGTGGGGGTTCGAGAATGAGCAGTTCTTC.

V is TRBV7-9 and J is TRBJ2-1, with D possibly called TRBD1 or TRBD2 (5 bases each). The V gene's germline CDR1 is SEHNR and CDR2 FQNEAQ (reference sequence). V lost 3 bases, J lost 7 bases, and 10 bases lay in between. The CDR3 spans 13 residues. The CDR3 region has the DNA TGTGCCAGCAGCTTTTCAGGGAGTAATGAGCAGTTCTTC. This encodes CASSFSGSNEQFF. The full variable domain, in which reference TRBV7-9 and TRBJ2-1 provide the parts outside the CDR3, is DTGVSQNPRHKITKRGQNVTFRCDPISEHNRLYWYRQTLGQGPEFLTYFQNEAQLEKSRLLSDRFSAERPKGSFSTLEIQRTEQGDSAMYLCASSFSGSNEQFFGPGTRLTVL.

This rearrangement joins TRBV15 to TRBJ1-5, with D tentatively TRBD1 (6 bases). Germline-derived CDR1 and CDR2 are LNHNV and YYDKDF (reference sequence). The CDR3 sequence is 15 residues long. The V end lost 0 bases, the J end lost 6 bases, and 12 bases lay between the germline ends. The CDR3 loop is CATSRDRGEGQPQHF. CDR3 nucleotides: TGTGCCACCAGCAGAGACAGGGGAGAAGGTCAGCCCCAGCATTTT.

The J gene is TRBJ1-2, the V gene TRBV13; TRBD1 aligns across 9 bases. Per germline, CDR1 PRHDT and CDR2 FYEKMQ (reference sequence). The junction had 15 bases not matched to a gene; V was cut back by 0 bases and J by 7 bases. The CDR3 covers 18 residues. CDR3 protein: CASSLGIVLGQGMGGYTF. DNA of the CDR3: TGTGCCAGCAGCTTAGGAATCGTTTTAGGACAGGGGATGGGTGGCTACACCTTC.

The V gene is TRBV29-1, the J gene TRBJ2-2, with D hard to call. Germline V CDR1 and CDR2: SQVTM, ANQGSEA. The CDR3 is 13 amino acids. Trimming took off 4 bases at V and 1 base at J, with 7 bases between the two ends. Here the CDR3 reads CSVGTENTGELFF. The CDR3, as DNA: TGCAGCGTTGGGACGGAGAACACCGGGGAGCTGTTTTTT.

The rearrangement uses TRBV19 and TRBJ1-6, with D unresolved. Trimming took off 3 bases at V and 3 bases at J, with 6 bases between the two ends. From germline, CDR1 is LNHDA and CDR2 SQIVND (reference sequence). This CDR3 is built from 14 residues. In nucleotides, the CDR3 is TGTGCCAGTAGTATTGATTTCTATAATTCACCCCTCCACTTT. Translation: CASSIDFYNSPLHF. Complete variable domain (other parts from reference TRBV19 and TRBJ1-6): DGGITQSPKYLFRKEGQNVTLSCEQNLNHDAMYWYRQDPGQGLRLIYYSQIVNDFQKGDIAEGYSVSREKKESFPLTVTSAQKNPTAFYLCASSIDFYNSPLHFGNGTRLTVT.

V gene TRBV4-1 combines with J gene TRBJ2-1; D gene ambiguous. V was pared by 4 bases and J by 5 bases, with 18 bases between. This CDR3 comprises 16 residues. Looked up from germline, CDR1 is MGHRA and CDR2 is YSYEKL. The CDR3 region has the DNA TGCGCCAGCAGCCCCCTGTTCCCAGGAGAGGACAATGAGCAGTTCTTC. Its protein is CASSPLFPGEDNEQFF.

This clone was picked up one time. CDR3: CASTPTRARGNSPLHF. The CDR3 DNA sequence: TGTGCCAGCACCCCCACGAGGGCCAGGGGTAATTCACCCCTCCACTTT. The chain employs TRBV6-6 and TRBJ1-6, with D possibly matching TRBD1 (6 bases). V shed 7 bases and J shed 6 bases, with 19 bases lying between them. Germline CDR1 MNHNY, CDR2 SVGAGI (reference sequence). This CDR3 region has 16 residues.

The chain uses TRBV15 and TRBJ2-1, with 12 bases fitting TRBD2. Per germline, CDR1 LNHNV and CDR2 YYDKDF (reference sequence). The CDR3 has 14 residues. The ends lost 5 bases at V and 7 bases at J; junction bases unmatched: 3. This CDR3 is CATSLTSGGNEQFF. Here the CDR3 DNA reads TGTGCCACCAGCCTGACTAGCGGGGGAAATGAGCAGTTCTTC.

This chain uses TRBV4-2 with TRBJ2-1, with a weak D call TRBD1 (6 bases). Germline values: CDR1 LGHNA, CDR2 YNFKEQ. The germline V and J ends were trimmed by 1 base and 4 bases, with 11 bases remaining between them. There are 15 residues in the CDR3. As DNA, the CDR3 is TGTGCCAGCAGCCAAGTCCGGACAGTTTACAATGAGCAGTTCTTC. This sequence encodes CASSQVRTVYNEQFF.

The chain uses TRBV29-1 and TRBJ2-7; perhaps TRBD2 as D (5 bases). V dropped 7 bases and J dropped 4 bases, with 14 bases sitting between them. The CDR3 is made up of 12 amino acids. CDR1 is SQVTM, CDR2 ANQGSEA, per germline. In nucleotides, the CDR3 is TGCAGCGGGATGGACTCTAAGTACGAGCAGTACTTC. It translates to CSGMDSKYEQYF.

V usage is TRBV9 and J usage is TRBJ2-7; the match to TRBD2 covers 9 bases. V shed 3 bases, J shed 6 bases, and the junction held 1 base outside the gene matches. From germline, CDR1 is SGDLS and CDR2 YYNGEE. The CDR3 covers 12 residues. CDR3 amino acids: CASSGSGSEQYF. The DNA of the CDR3 is TGTGCCAGCAGCGGTAGCGGGAGCGAGCAGTACTTC.

V gene TRBV11-2 combines with J gene TRBJ2-7, with 10 nucleotides matching TRBD1. Germline assignment: CDR1 SGHAT and CDR2 FQNNGV. With 5 bases clipped from V and 5 bases from J, the junction kept 18 bases outside the gene matches. The CDR3 is 18 residues long. The CDR3 nucleotides are TGTGCCAGCAGCCCAGATCCTTATGGGGACAGGGGCCAGAACGAGCAGTACTTC. Protein: CASSPDPYGDRGQNEQYF.